These 5 T cell receptor beta chains originate from one sample sequenced in a study of cytomegalovirus exposure and HLA in healthy donors. PCR amplification relied on 60 Vbeta primers (plus 13 Jbeta primers). TCRdb's table, derived via immunoSEQ multiplex PCR, lists solely in-frame clones and lacks some. Of around 150,000 clones in the sample, roughly 82% were seen once. Sequencing input: PBMCs. Source of these receptors: a male donor in good health and CMV-seronegative.

This clone was observed a handful of times. The chain combines TRBV5-8 with TRBJ1-1, with D perhaps TRBD1 (6 bases). The CDR3 has 15 residues. The V end was cut by 1 base, the J end by 4 bases, with 14 bases between. The germline CDR1 and CDR2 sequences are SGHTS and YDEGEE. CDR3 sequence: CASSLSVGGRTEAFF. In DNA form, the CDR3 reads TGTGCCAGCAGCTTGTCGGTCGGGGGGCGCACTGAAGCTTTCTTT.

The chain carries TRBV15 and TRBJ2-3; D perhaps matches TRBD1 (6 bases). The germline gives CDR1 LNHNV, CDR2 YYDKDF (reference sequence). The germline V and J ends were trimmed by 2 bases and 3 bases, with 18 bases remaining between them. There are 17 residues in the CDR3. The CDR3 reads CATSRKGQGRFTDTQYF. In DNA, the CDR3 is TGTGCCACCAGCAGAAAAGGGCAGGGGCGCTTTACAGATACGCAGTATTTT.

The genes are TRBV7-3 and TRBJ2-7, with a possible D match to TRBD2 (7 bases). The V gene's germline CDR1 is SGHTA and CDR2 FQGTGA. V was shortened by 2 bases and J by 0 bases, with 11 bases between the two germline ends. This CDR3 contains 15 residues. This CDR3 reads CASSLFAGASYEQYF. Written as DNA, the CDR3 is TGTGCCAGCAGCTTATTTGCGGGGGCCTCCTACGAGCAGTACTTC.

The chain combines TRBV7-3 with TRBJ1-1, with D hard to call. V shed 1 base and J shed 1 base, with 4 bases lying between them. CDR1 is SGHTA, CDR2 FQGTGA, per germline. The CDR3 covers 13 residues. The CDR3, as DNA: TGTGCCAGCAGCTTAAGTAAGAACACTGAAGCTTTCTTT. Its translation is CASSLSKNTEAFF.

This clone was detected only a few times. The chain links TRBV18 to TRBJ1-1; weak D call: TRBD1 (6 bases). The germline CDR1 and CDR2 sequences are KGHSH and LQKENI. The CDR3 length is 14 residues. V lost 2 bases to trimming and J lost 7 bases, with 14 bases between them. The DNA for the CDR3 is TGTGCCAGCTCACCAGGTCAGGGGTTCGGTGAAGCTTTCTTT. It specifies CASSPGQGFGEAFF.